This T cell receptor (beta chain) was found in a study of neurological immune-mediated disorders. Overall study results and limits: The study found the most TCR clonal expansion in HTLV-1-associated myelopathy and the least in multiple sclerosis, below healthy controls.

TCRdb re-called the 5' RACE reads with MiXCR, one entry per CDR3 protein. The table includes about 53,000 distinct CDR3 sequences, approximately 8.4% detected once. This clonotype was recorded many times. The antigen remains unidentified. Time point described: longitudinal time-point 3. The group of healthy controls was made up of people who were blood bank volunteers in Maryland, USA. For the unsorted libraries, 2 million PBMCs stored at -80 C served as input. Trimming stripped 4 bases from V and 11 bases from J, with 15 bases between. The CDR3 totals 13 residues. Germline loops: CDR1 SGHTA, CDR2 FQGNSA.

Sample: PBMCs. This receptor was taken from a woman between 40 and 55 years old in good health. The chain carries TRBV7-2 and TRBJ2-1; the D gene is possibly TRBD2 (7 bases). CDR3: CASSSTPGGKQFF. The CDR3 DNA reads TGTGCCAGCAGCTCAACCCCGGGGGGCAAGCAGTTCTTC.